This TCR beta chain comes out of a study of blood T cells in healthy people across ages. Per germline, CDR1 SGHRS and CDR2 YFSETQ. V shed 7 bases and J 10 bases; nucleotides not matched to a gene: 4. The CDR3 is made up of 11 amino acids. Using a J-beta primer mix together with a sample-barcoded 5' primer, a second PCR was run for 7 to 11 cycles. A single record per CDR3 protein comes from TCRdb applying MiXCR to the 5' RACE reads. The sample records about a million distinct CDR3 sequences, more than 30% being singletons. This TCR derives from a man between 18 and 35 years old in good health. Material: blood. V is TRBV5-1 and J is TRBJ2-1; 8 bases agree with TRBD1. The DNA for the CDR3 is TGCGCCAGCGGGACAGGTTCCGAGCAGTTCTTC. The encoded protein is CASGTGSEQFF.